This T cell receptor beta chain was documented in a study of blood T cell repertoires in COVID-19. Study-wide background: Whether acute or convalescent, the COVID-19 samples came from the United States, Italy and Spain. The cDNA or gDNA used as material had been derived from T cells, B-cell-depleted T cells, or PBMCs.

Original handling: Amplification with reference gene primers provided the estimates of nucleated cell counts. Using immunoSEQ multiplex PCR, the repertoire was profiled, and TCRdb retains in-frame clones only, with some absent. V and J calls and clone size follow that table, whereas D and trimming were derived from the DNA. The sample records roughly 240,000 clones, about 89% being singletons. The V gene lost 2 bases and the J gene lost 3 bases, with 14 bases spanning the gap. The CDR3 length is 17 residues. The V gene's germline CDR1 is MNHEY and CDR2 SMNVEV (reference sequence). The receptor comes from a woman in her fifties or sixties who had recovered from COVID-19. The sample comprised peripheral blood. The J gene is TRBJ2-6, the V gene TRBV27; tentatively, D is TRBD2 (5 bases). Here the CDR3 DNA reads TGTGCCAGCAGTTTAGCCCCGGACTTATTTGGGGCCAACGTCCTGACTTTC. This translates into CASSLAPDLFGANVLTF.